The entry below describes one T cell receptor (beta chain). As yet, its antigen is unknown. This entry is derived from a study of cytomegalovirus exposure and HLA in healthy donors. Study-wide points: Common viral pathogens seemed to be connected with several of the most significant clusters, according to a later analysis. Rare sequences made up most TCRs, while some public TCRs were found in many donors. Later, TCR association rates were found to vary by HLA locus, highest for DRB1 and lowest for HLA-C.

The PCR contained 60 Vbeta and 13 Jbeta primers. The assay was immunoSEQ multiplex PCR, and TCRdb's table has in-frame clones only and misses some. Altogether around 100,000 clones are present, 60% to 80% being singletons, with the ten largest covering roughly 20%. Source material: PBMCs. This clonotype originated in a woman between 55 and 75 years old in good health and CMV-seropositive.

The CDR3, as DNA: TGTGCCAGCAGTTCGGGACTAGCGGACTACAATGAGCAGTTCTTC. Amino acid sequence: CASSSGLADYNEQFF. The J gene is TRBJ2-1, the V gene TRBV27; the match to TRBD2 covers 11 bases. The trim removed 4 bases at V and 3 bases at J, leaving 2 bases unmatched. The germline V gene has CDR1 MNHEY and CDR2 SMNVEV (reference sequence). This CDR3 is built from 15 residues.